This T cell receptor beta chain was sequenced during a study of blood T cell repertoires in COVID-19. Turning to the study itself: Spain, Italy and the United States supplied samples that represented acute and convalescent COVID-19. The cDNA or gDNA used as material had been derived from T cells, B-cell-depleted T cells, or PBMCs.

Original analysis: Estimation of nucleated cell counts was performed using reference gene primer amplification. TCRdb keeps only in-frame clones here, not all; method: immunoSEQ multiplex PCR. D and trimming come from the DNA, and the V and J calls and clone size come from that table. The sample contains around 97,000 clones, 80% to 90% of which appear only once. This CDR3 spans 16 amino acids. Germline lookup yields CDR1 LNHDA and CDR2 SQIVND (reference sequence). V gave up 3 bases and J gave up 2 bases; unmatched junction bases: 5. The TCR was taken from a human donor in a cohort sampled during active COVID-19. The chain employs TRBV19 and TRBJ1-4; the match to TRBD1 covers 8 bases. The specimen was peripheral blood. The CDR3 spells CASSMGQVVTNEKLFF. The CDR3 DNA reads TGTGCCAGTAGTATGGGACAGGTCGTGACTAATGAAAAACTGTTTTTT.